This passage covers 18 T cell receptor beta chains from one sample sequenced in a study of blood T cell repertoires in COVID-19. Profiling relied on immunoSEQ multiplex PCR, and the TCRdb table lists in-frame clones only, not all of them. The sample carries about 230,000 clones, about 85% recorded once. The sample was peripheral blood. All receptors come from a man in his forties with acute or convalescent COVID-19.

This rearrangement joins TRBV30 to TRBJ2-7; D possibly corresponds to TRBD2 (7 bases). CDR1 and CDR2 from the germline V gene are GTSNPN and SVGIG (reference sequence). Trimming shortened V by 4 bases and J by 6 bases, and 16 bases separated the two germline ends. The CDR3 extends over 13 amino acids. CDR3 sequence: CAWTLLGGGEQYF. The CDR3 nucleotides read TGTGCCTGGACCCTTCTGGGAGGGGGCGAGCAGTACTTC.

This clone appeared a few times. The genes are TRBV4-3 and TRBJ1-2; D may be TRBD1 (5 bases). V was cut by 0 bases and J by 4 bases, with 12 bases left in between. CDR3 size: 15 residues. The V gene's germline CDR1 is LGHNA and CDR2 YSLEER. The CDR3 bases are TGCGCCAGCAGCCAAGAGCGAGGAGGGGCCTATGGCTACACCTTC. Its translation: CASSQERGGAYGYTF.

Note on this clone: This specimen includes other DNA sequences encoding the same CDR3. This chain connects TRBV7-9 to TRBJ1-4; D gene unclear. This CDR3 spans 14 amino acids. Deletions cut 2 bases from V and 2 bases from J, with 6 bases between. In germline, CDR1 is SEHNR, CDR2 FQNEAQ (reference sequence). CDR3 sequence: CASSLSGTNEKLFF. As DNA, the CDR3 is TGTGCCAGCAGCTTATCGGGGACTAATGAAAAACTGTTTTTT.

The chain carries TRBV5-4 and TRBJ1-1, with D hard to call. Trimming pared 5 bases from V and 5 bases from J, leaving 10 bases between. The CDR3 contains 12 residues. Germline V gene lookup returns CDR1 SGHNT and CDR2 YYREEE (reference sequence). CDR3 residues: CASSSRGTEAFF. In nucleotides, the CDR3 is TGTGCCAGCAGTTCCCGGGGAACTGAAGCTTTCTTT.

The gene calls are TRBV9 and TRBJ1-1, with a weak D call TRBD1 (5 bases). Germline assignment: CDR1 SGDLS and CDR2 YYNGEE. CDR3 length: 15 residues. Trimming cost V 4 bases and J 0 bases, with 13 bases left between them. The CDR3 region is CASSPETVMNTEAFF. CDR3 DNA sequence: TGTGCCAGCAGCCCGGAGACAGTCATGAACACTGAAGCTTTCTTT.

This clone was counted once. Other DNA sequences of this sample code for an identical CDR3. V and J are TRBV7-2 and TRBJ1-1; 9 positions agree with TRBD1. V was pared by 3 bases and J by 2 bases, with 1 base of the junction left unmatched. Looked up from germline, CDR1 is SGHTA and CDR2 is FQGNSA. This CDR3 region has 14 residues. The CDR3 DNA reads TGTGCCAGCAGCTTGGGACAGGGCAACACTGAAGCTTTCTTT. It translates to CASSLGQGNTEAFF.

The rearrangement joins TRBV21-1 to TRBJ2-5; the table's D call, TRBD2, was not checked against the DNA. TRBV21-1 is assigned pseudogene status. The CDR3 extends over 20 amino acids. The CDR3 DNA is TGTGCCAGCAGCATCTCTTCCGGGACTAGCCACGAGAGGTGGCAAGAGACCCAGTACTTC. Translating gives CASSISSGTSHERWQETQYF.

V and J are TRBV27 and TRBJ2-7; 8 bases line up with TRBD1. V was clipped by 10 bases and J by 6 bases; unmatched bases: 8. The germline CDR1 and CDR2 sequences are MNHEY and SMNVEV (reference sequence). This CDR3 has 12 residues. This CDR3 reads CATADRVGEQYF. In DNA form, the CDR3 reads TGTGCCACCGCGGACAGGGTAGGCGAGCAGTACTTC.

The chain combines TRBV6-5 with TRBJ1-5, with D unresolved. V was trimmed by 6 bases and J by 6 bases, leaving 12 bases between them. CDR3 length equals 13 residues. CDR1 is MNHEY and CDR2 is SVGAGI in the germline V gene. The CDR3: CASREGGAQPQHF. The CDR3 DNA sequence: TGTGCCAGCAGGGAGGGAGGTGCTCAGCCCCAGCATTTT.

In the case of this clone: Other DNA sequences in this specimen translate into the identical CDR3. This chain connects TRBV30 to TRBJ1-1; D is uncertain. CDR3 length: 13 residues. Trimming removed 0 bases at V and 1 base at J, with 6 bases between. The germline gives CDR1 GTSNPN, CDR2 SVGIG (reference sequence). CDR3 DNA: TGTGCCTGGAGTGTAGCTGGGAACACTGAAGCTTTCTTT. Protein product: CAWSVAGNTEAFF.

CDR3 sequence (DNA): TGTGCCAGCAGTGTTCAGGGGGCGCAAGATACGCAGTATTTT. Its translation: CASSVQGAQDTQYF. The chain joins TRBV2 to TRBJ2-3; TRBD1 matches at 8 bases. The CDR3 has 14 amino acids. The trim removed 4 bases at V and 5 bases at J, leaving 5 bases unmatched. Germline lookup yields CDR1 SNHLY and CDR2 FYNNEI.

This clone was observed a few times. The sample carries other DNA sequences with the same CDR3. The chain combines TRBV28 with TRBJ1-2, with 7 bases that match TRBD1. This CDR3 contains 12 residues. The V and J ends lost 8 bases and 4 bases, in that order; junction bases with no gene match: 4. CDR1 MDHEN and CDR2 SYDVKM come from the germline V gene. The CDR3 nucleotides are TGTGCCAGCTCCGGGACAGTCTATGGCTACACCTTC. It specifies CASSGTVYGYTF.

CDR3 nucleotides: TGTGCCAGCAGTGAAGCGCCAAGGGGGAACACTGAAGCTTTCTTT. This codes for CASSEAPRGNTEAFF. This chain joins TRBV2 and TRBJ1-1, with a tentative D call TRBD1 (5 bases). CDR1 SNHLY and CDR2 FYNNEI come from the germline V gene. Trimming took 0 bases from V and 1 from J, leaving 9 bases between them. The CDR3 is 15 amino acids. Full variable domain (remainder filled in from reference TRBV2 and TRBJ1-1): EPEVTQTPSHQVTQMGQEVILRCVPISNHLYFYWYRQILGQKVEFLVSFYNNEISEKSEIFDDQFSVERPDGSNFTLKIRSTKLEDSAMYFCASSEAPRGNTEAFFGQGTRLTVV.

The chain carries TRBV11-3 and TRBJ2-1, with 9 nucleotides matching TRBD2. This CDR3 contains 15 residues. Germline V lookup: CDR1 SGHNT, CDR2 YENEEA. Germline trimming cut 0 bases from V and 4 bases from J; bases unmatched to any gene: 1. The chain's CDR3 is CASSLDLAGYNEQFF. Written as DNA, the CDR3 is TGTGCCAGCAGCTTAGATCTAGCGGGGTACAATGAGCAGTTCTTC. Full variable domain (outside the CDR3, taken from reference TRBV11-3 and TRBJ2-1): EAGVVQSPRYKIIEKKQPVAFWCNPISGHNTLYWYLQNLGQGPELLIRYENEEAVDDSQLPKDRFSAERLKGVDSTLKIQPAELGDSAVYLCASSLDLAGYNEQFFGPGTRLTVL.

This clone was detected a few times. The V and J genes are TRBV2 and TRBJ2-3; D is unresolved. Germline loops: CDR1 SNHLY, CDR2 FYNNEI. The CDR3 covers 11 residues. Between the trimmed V and J ends, which lost 2 bases and 11 bases, there was a span of 8 bases. The CDR3 region is CASSERGRQYF. The CDR3 coding sequence is TGTGCCAGCAGTGAAAGAGGAAGGCAGTATTTT.

The chain employs TRBV4-2 and TRBJ1-3; D possibly corresponds to TRBD1 (5 bases). CDR1 and CDR2 (germline): LGHNA, YNFKEQ. The CDR3 totals 17 residues. V lost 0 bases, J lost 0 bases, and 12 bases lay in between. The CDR3 region has the DNA TGTGCCAGCAGCCAAGATCAGGGTTTACGCTCTGGAAACACCATATATTTT. Translating it yields CASSQDQGLRSGNTIYF.

This clone occurred a few times. The chain is built from TRBV7-9 and TRBJ1-1; 8 bases match TRBD1. This CDR3 comprises 12 residues. Looked up from germline, CDR1 is SEHNR and CDR2 is FQNEAQ (reference sequence). Unmatched junction bases numbered 3, after V lost 1 base and J lost 11 bases. The DNA for the CDR3 is TGTGCCAGCAGCTTAGTCAGGGGGCACGCTTTCTTT. Translating it yields CASSLVRGHAFF.

V is TRBV10-3 and J is TRBJ1-3; D unclear. Germline V lookup: CDR1 ENHRY, CDR2 SYGVKD. This CDR3 region has 17 residues. Trimming took off 1 base at V and 3 bases at J, with 16 bases between the two ends. As DNA, the CDR3 is TGTGCCATCAGTGAGTTTCGGGAGCGGCTTTTTGGAAACACCATATATTTT. This translates into CAISEFRERLFGNTIYF.